This T cell receptor beta chain originates from a study of cytomegalovirus exposure and HLA in healthy donors. A note on this clone: No antigen is known for it.

The study's findings and limits: In vitro data verified three CMV-associated chains as specific for CMV antigens. Owing to their indistinguishability, certain V segments, notably TRBV6-2 and TRBV6-3, were excluded.

The CDR3 is 16 residues long. CDR1 is LGHNA, CDR2 YNFKEQ, per germline. V lost 0 bases and J lost 4; bases outside the gene matches: 2. The PCR used 60 Vbeta and 13 Jbeta primers. Repertoires were generated with immunoSEQ multiplex PCR, while TCRdb's copy carries only in-frame clones and drops some. The data show over 75,000 clones, more than 55% seen once. The rearrangement joins TRBV4-2 to TRBJ2-3, with TRBD2 matching 12 bases. Sequenced: PBMCs. The clonotype was recovered from a human donor in good health. CDR3 in amino acids: CASSQETSGGSDTQYF. CDR3 bases: TGTGCCAGCAGCCAAGAAACTAGCGGGGGGTCAGATACGCAGTATTTT.